This T cell receptor beta chain was sequenced in a study of T cell repertoires in cytomegalovirus infection. Study-level information: Indicated by public TCR beta signatures were CMV infection and matching HLA type.

Regarding the study as a whole: It was HLA-C-restricted CMV-specific TCR beta clonotypes that dominated the response ex vivo. Using cumulative public TCR beta family frequency, the authors identified those who carried CMV together with the relevant HLA.

TCRdb called the reads again in MiXCR, with one record for every CDR3 protein. This table has around 450,000 distinct CDR3 sequences, roughly a third appearing once. This clonotype was found many times. The antigen remains unidentified. The TCR comes from a human donor in good health (CMV status not recorded). Some clones in this sample may be carry-over from other donors' samples. The source material was PBMCs.

The CDR3 coding sequence is TGTGCCAGCAGCCTCCGGGACGGTAACACTGAAGCTTTCTTT. Translating gives CASSLRDGNTEAFF. The chain has TRBV7-2 and TRBJ1-1; the D gene is possibly TRBD1 (5 bases). This CDR3 is 14 amino acids long. V lost 5 bases and J lost 2, with 12 bases in between. Germline V CDR1 and CDR2: SGHTA, FQGNSA.